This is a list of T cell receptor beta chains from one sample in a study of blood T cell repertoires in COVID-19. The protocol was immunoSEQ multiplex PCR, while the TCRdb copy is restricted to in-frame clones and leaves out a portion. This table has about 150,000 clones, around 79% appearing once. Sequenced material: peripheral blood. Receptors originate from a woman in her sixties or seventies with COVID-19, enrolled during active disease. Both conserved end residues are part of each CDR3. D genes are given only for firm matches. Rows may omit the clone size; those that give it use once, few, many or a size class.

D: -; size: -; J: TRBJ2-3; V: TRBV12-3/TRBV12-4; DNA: TGTGCCAGCAGTTTAGAGCTAACAGATACGCAGTATTTT; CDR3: CASSLELTDTQYF
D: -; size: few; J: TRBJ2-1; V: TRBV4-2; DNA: TGTGCCAGCAGCCAGGAGCGGGCCTCCTACAATGAGCAGTTCTTC; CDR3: CASSQERASYNEQFF
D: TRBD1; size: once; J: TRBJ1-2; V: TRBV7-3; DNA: TGTGCCAGCAGCTCCGGGACAGGGAGAGGCTACACCTTC; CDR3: CASSSGTGRGYTF
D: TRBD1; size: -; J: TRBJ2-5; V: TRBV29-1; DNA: TGCAGCGTGGATGACAGGGGGCGGGAGACCCAGTACTTC; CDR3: CSVDDRGRETQYF
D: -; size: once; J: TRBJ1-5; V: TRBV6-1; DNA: TGTGCCAGCAGTGAAGCGTCAGGGGGCAATCAGCCCCAGCATTTT; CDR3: CASSEASGGNQPQHF
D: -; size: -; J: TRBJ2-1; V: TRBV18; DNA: TGTGCCAGCTCACCAACGGTTTCTTATGAGCAGTTCTTC; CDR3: CASSPTVSYEQFF
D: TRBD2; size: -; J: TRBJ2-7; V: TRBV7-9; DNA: TGTGCCAGCAGCCTGGGAGGGATCTCCTACGAGCAGTACTTC; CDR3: CASSLGGISYEQYF
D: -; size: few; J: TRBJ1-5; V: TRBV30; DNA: TGTGCCTGGAACAGGGTTAGCAATCAGCCCCAGCATTTT; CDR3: CAWNRVSNQPQHF
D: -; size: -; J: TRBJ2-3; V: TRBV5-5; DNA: TGTGCCAGCAGCCCCTCACAGGGATGGGCAGGTACGCAGTATTTT; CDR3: CASSPSQGWAGTQYF
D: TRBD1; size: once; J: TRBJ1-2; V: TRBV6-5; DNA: TGTGCCAGCAGTTCGACAGGGGCCCGTGGCTACACCTTC; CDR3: CASSSTGARGYTF
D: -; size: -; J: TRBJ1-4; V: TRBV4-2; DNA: TGTGCCAGCAGCCCCGGGGGTAATGAAAAACTGTTTTTT; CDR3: CASSPGGNEKLFF
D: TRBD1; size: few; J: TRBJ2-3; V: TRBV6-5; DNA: TGTGCCAGCACCATGACAGGGGGTTCAGATACGCAGTATTTT; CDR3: CASTMTGGSDTQYF
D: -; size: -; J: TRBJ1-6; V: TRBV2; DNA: TGTGCCAGCAGTGCGGGGGGGTATTCACCCCTCCACTTT; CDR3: CASSAGGYSPLHF
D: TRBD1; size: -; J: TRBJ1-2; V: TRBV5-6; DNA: TGTGCCAGCAGCTTGACGAGACAGGGTGGCTACACCTTC; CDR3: CASSLTRQGGYTF
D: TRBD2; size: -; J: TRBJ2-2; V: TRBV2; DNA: TGTGCCAGCAGTGAAGAGGCTAGCGGGGGGCCCCGAGGCACCGGGGAGCTGTTTTTT; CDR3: CASSEEASGGPRGTGELFF
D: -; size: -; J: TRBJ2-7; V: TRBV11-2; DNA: TGTGCCAGCAGCTCCGTGGTAGGGGAATACGAGCAGTACTTC; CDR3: CASSSVVGEYEQYF
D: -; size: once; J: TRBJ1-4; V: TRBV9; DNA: TGTGCCAGCAGGAGGAATAGGGAAAAACTGTTTTTT; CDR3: CASRRNREKLFF
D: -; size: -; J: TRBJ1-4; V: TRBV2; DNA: TGTGCCAGCAGTGAAGCGGGATTGAGGGCCAACGAAAAACTGTTTTTT; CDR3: CASSEAGLRANEKLFF
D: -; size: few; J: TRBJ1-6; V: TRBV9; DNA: TGTGCCAGCACCCTGGGAGGGGAAATAGGTTCACCCCTCCACTTT; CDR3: CASTLGGEIGSPLHF
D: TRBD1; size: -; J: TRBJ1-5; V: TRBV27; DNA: TGTGCCAGCAGTTTGGCCGGACAGGGAAATCAGCCCCAGCATTTT; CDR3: CASSLAGQGNQPQHF
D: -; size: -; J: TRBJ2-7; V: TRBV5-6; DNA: TGTGCCAGCAGCTTGGACGATCAGGGCTACGAGCAGTACTTC; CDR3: CASSLDDQGYEQYF
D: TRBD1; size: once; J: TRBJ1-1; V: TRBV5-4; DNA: TGTGCCAGCAGCCCGACAGGGGGCCTCGGTGTGAACACTGAAGCTTTCTTT; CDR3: CASSPTGGLGVNTEAFF
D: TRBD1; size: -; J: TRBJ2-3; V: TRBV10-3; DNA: TGTGCCATCAGTGAGTCAGGGCAGGGGGACACAGATACGCAGTATTTT; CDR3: CAISESGQGDTDTQYF
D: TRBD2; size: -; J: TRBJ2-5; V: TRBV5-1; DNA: TGCGCCAGCAGCGCTGGGACTAGCGGGGCCAGTGGGACCCAGTACTTC; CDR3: CASSAGTSGASGTQYF
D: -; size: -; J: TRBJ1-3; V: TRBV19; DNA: TGTGCCAGTAGTACCGCTTCTGGTCCTCGCAGGGGAAACACCATATATTTT; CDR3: CASSTASGPRRGNTIYF
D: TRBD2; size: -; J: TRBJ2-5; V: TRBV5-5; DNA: TGTGCCAGCAGCTTGGTAGCGGGCCGCTCAGAGACCCAGTACTTC; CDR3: CASSLVAGRSETQYF
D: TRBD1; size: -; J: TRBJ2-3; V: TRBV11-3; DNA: TGTGCCAGCAGCTCCGGACAGGGAAGCACAGATACGCAGTATTTT; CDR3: CASSSGQGSTDTQYF
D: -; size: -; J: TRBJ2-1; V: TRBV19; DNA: TGTGCCAGTAGTAGAGGTAACTACAATGAGCAGTTCTTC; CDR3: CASSRGNYNEQFF
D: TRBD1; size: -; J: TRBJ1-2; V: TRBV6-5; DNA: TGTGCCAGCATTTCTCCCGGGACAGCTAACTATGGCTACACCTTC; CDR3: CASISPGTANYGYTF
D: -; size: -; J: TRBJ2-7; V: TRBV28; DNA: TGTGCCAGCAGGGCCCAGGTCTACTACGAGCAGTACTTC; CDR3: CASRAQVYYEQYF
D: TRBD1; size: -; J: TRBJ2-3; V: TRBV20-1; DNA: TGCAGTGCTAGTTTAGGGACAGGCACAGATACGCAGTATTTT; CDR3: CSASLGTGTDTQYF
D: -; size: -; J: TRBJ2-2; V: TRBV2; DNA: TGTGCCAGCAGCGTTGATTCCGGGACAGGGGAGCTGTTTTTT; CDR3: CASSVDSGTGELFF
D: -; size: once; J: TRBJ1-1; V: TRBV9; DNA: TGTGCCAGCAGCGCCGATCCCGGGATCAACACTGAAGCTTTCTTT; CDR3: CASSADPGINTEAFF
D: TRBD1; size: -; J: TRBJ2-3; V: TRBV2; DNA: TGTGCCAGCCACCAGGGGGATATGGTGCCTAGCACAGATACGCAGTATTTT; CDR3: CASHQGDMVPSTDTQYF
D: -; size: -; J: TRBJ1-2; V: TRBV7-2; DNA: TGTGCCAGCAGCTTAGACCGACTTCGGAACTATGGCTACACCTTC; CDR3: CASSLDRLRNYGYTF
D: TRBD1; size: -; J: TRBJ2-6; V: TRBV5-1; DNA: TGCGCCAGCAGCTACGACAGGGTCTCTGGGGCCAACGTCCTGACTTTC; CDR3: CASSYDRVSGANVLTF
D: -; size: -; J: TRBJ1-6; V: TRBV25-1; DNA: TGTGCCAGCAGTGAACAGGGTGCAAATTCACCCCTCCACTTT; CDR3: CASSEQGANSPLHF
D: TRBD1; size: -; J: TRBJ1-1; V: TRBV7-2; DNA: TGTGCCAGCAGCTTAATACAGGGGGAGAAAGCTTTCTTT; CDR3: CASSLIQGEKAFF
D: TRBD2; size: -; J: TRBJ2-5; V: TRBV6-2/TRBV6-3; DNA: TGTGCCAGCAGTTCCAGACTAGCGGGGGATATGGAGACCCAGTACTTC; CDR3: CASSSRLAGDMETQYF